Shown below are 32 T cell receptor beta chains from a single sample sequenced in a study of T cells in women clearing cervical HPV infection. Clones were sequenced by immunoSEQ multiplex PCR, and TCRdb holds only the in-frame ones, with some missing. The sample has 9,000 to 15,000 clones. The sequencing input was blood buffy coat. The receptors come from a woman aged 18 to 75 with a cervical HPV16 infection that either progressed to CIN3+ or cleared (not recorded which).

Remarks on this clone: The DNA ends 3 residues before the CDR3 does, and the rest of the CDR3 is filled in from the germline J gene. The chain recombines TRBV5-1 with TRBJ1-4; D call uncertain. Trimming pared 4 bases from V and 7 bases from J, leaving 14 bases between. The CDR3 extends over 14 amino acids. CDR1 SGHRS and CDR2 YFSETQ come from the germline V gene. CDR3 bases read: TGCGCCAGCAGCGTCGGGTCCCTCCTTGAAAAA. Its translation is CASSVGSLLEK. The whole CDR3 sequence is CASSVGSLLEKLFF. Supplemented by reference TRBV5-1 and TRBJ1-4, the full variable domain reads KAGVTQTPRYLIKTRGQQVTLSCSPISGHRSVSWYQQTPGQGLQFLFEYFSETQRNKGNFPGRFSGRQFSNSRSEMNVSTLELGDSALYLCASSVGSLLEKLFFGSGTQLSVL.

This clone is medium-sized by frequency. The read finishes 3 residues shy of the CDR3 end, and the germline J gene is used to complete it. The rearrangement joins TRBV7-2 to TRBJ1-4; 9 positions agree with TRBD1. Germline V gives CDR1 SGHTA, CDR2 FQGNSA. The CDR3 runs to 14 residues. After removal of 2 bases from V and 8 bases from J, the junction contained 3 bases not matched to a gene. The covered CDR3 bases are TGTGCCAGCAGCTTAAACAGGGGGCGAGAAAAA. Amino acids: CASSLNRGREK. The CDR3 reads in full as CASSLNRGREKLFF.

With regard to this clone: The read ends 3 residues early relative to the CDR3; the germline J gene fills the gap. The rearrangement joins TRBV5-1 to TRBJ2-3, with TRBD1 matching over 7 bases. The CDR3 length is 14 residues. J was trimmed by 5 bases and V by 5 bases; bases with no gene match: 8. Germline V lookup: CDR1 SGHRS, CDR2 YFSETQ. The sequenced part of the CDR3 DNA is TGCGCCAGCAGTGGAAGGGGGCAGCGAGATACG. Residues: CASSGRGQRDT. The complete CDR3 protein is CASSGRGQRDTQYF.

The CDR3 DNA, read in part, is TGTGCCAGTAGTAAGCTACAGGGGACAGATACG. Amino acids: CASSKLQGTDT. The whole CDR3 reads CASSKLQGTDTQYF. The V and J genes are TRBV19 and TRBJ2-3, with 7 bases identical to TRBD1. The read ends 3 residues shy of where the CDR3 ends; the end is completed using the germline J gene. V was pared by 4 bases and J by 3 bases, with 4 bases of the junction left unmatched. Per germline, CDR1 LNHDA and CDR2 SQIVND (reference sequence). The CDR3 runs 14 residues.

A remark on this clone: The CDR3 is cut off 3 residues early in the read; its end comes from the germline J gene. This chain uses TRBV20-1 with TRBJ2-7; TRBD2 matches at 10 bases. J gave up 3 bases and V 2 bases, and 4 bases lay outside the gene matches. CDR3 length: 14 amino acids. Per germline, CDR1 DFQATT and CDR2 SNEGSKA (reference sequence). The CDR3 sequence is CSARSSGGVYEQYF. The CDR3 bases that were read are TGCAGTGCTAGATCTAGCGGGGGTGTCTACGAG.

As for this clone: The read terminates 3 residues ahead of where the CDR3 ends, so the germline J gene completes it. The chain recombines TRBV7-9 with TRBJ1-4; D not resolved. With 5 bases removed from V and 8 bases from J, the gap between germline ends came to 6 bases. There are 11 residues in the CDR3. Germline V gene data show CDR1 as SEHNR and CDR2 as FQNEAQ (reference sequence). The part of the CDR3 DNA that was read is TGTGCCAGCAGCCCCGGGGAAAAA. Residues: CASSPGEK. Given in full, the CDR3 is CASSPGEKLFF. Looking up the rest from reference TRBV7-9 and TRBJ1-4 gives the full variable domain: DTGVSQNPRHKITKRGQNVTFRCDPISEHNRLYWYRQTLGQGPEFLTYFQNEAQLEKSRLLSDRFSAERPKGSFSTLEIQRTEQGDSAMYLCASSPGEKLFFGSGTQLSVL.

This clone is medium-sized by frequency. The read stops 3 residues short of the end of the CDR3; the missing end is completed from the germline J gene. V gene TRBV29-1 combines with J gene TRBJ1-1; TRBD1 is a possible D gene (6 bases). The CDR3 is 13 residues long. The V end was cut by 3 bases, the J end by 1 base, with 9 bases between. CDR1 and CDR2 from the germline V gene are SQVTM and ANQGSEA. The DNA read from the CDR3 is TGCAGCGTTGATGGCAGGGGGAACACTGAA. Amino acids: CSVDGRGNTE. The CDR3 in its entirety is CSVDGRGNTEAFF.

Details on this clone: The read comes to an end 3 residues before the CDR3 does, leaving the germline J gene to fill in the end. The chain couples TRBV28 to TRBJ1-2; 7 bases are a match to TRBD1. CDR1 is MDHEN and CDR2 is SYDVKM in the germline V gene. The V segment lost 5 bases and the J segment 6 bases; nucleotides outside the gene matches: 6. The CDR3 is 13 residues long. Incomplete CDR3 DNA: TGTGCCAGCAGTAGCGGACAGGACCATGGC. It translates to CASSSGQDHG. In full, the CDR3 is CASSSGQDHGYTF.

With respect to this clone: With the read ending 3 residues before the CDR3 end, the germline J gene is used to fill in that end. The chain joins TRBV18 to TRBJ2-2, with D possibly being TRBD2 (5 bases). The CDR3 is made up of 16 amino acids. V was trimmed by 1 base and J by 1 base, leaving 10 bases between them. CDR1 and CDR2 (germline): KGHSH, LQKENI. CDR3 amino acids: CASSPQTGKNTGELFF. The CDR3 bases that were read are TGTGCCAGCTCACCACAAACGGGGAAGAACACCGGGGAG.

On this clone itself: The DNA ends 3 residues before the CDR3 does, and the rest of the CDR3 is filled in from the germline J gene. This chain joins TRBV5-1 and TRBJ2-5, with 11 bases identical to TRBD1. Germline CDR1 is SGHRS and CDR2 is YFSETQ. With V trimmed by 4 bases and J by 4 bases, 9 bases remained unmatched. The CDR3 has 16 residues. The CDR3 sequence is CASSPFGTGGRETQYF. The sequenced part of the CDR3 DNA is TGCGCCAGCAGCCCTTTTGGGACAGGGGGACGAGAGACC.

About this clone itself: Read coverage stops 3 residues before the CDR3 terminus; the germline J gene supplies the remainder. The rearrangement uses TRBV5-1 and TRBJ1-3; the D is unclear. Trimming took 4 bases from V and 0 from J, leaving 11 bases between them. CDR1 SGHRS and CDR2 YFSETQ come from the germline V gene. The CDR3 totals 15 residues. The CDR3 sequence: CASSPRMSSGNTIYF. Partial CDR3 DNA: TGCGCCAGCAGCCCGCGGATGAGCTCTGGAAACACC.

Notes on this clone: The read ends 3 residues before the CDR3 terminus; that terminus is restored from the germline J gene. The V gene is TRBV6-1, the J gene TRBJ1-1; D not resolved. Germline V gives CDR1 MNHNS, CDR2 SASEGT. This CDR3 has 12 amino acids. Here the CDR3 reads CASSELVGNAFF. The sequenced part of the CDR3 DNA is TGTGCCAGCAGTGAACTCGTGGGCAAT.

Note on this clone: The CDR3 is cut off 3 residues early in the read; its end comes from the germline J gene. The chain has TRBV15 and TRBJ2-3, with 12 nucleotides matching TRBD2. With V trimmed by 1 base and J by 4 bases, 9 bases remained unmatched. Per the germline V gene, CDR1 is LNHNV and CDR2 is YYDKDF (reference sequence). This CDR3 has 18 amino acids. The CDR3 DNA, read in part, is TGTGCCACCAGCAGAGGCCCGACTCTAGCGGGGGGGCCAGATACG. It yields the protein CATSRGPTLAGGPDT. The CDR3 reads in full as CATSRGPTLAGGPDTQYF.

This CDR3 reads CAIRQGGTDTQYF. The CDR3 DNA, read in part, is TGTGCCATTCGACAGGGCGGCACAGATACG. This sequence joins TRBV24-1 and TRBJ2-3; 7 nucleotides align to TRBD1. The read falls 3 residues short of the CDR3 end, and the missing part is taken from the germline J gene. V gave up 11 bases and J gave up 1 base; unmatched junction bases: 5. The CDR3 sequence is 13 residues long. The germline gives CDR1 KGHDR, CDR2 SFDVKD.

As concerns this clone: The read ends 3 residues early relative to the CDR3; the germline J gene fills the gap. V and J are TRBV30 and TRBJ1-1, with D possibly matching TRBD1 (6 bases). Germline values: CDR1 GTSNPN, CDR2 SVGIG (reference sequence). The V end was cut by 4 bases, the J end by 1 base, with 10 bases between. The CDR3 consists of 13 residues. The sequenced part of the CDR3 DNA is TGTGCCTGGATGGGGGGGCGGAACACTGAA. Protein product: CAWMGGRNTE. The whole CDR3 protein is CAWMGGRNTEAFF. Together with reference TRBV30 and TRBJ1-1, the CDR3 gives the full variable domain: SQTIHQWPATLVQPVGSPLSLECTVEGTSNPNLYWYRQAAGRGLQLLFYSVGIGQISSEVPQNLSASRPQDRQFILSSKKLLLSDSGFYLCAWMGGRNTEAFFGQGTRLTVV.

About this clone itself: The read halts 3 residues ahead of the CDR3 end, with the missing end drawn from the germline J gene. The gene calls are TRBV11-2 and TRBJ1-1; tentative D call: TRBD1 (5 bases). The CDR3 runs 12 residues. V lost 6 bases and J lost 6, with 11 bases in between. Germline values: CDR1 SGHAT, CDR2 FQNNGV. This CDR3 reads CASRGWGAEAFF. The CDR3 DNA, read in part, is TGTGCCAGCAGGGGATGGGGGGCTGAA.

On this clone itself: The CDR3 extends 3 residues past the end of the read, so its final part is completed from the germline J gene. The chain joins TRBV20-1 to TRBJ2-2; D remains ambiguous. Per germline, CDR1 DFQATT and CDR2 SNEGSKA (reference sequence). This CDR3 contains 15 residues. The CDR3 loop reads CSAMEKRATNEKLFF. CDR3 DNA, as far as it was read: TGCAGTGCTATGGAGAAGCGTGCAACTAATGAAAAG.

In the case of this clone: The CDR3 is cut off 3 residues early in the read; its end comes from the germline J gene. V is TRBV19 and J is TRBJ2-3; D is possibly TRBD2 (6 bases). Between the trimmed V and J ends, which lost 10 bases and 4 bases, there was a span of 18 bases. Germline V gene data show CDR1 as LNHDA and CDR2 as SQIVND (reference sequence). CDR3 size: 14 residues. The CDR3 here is CATSSSAGPDTQYF. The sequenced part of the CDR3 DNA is TGTGCCACCAGCTCTAGCGCCGGGCCAGATACG. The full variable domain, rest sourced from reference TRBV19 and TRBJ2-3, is DGGITQSPKYLFRKEGQNVTLSCEQNLNHDAMYWYRQDPGQGLRLIYYSQIVNDFQKGDIAEGYSVSREKKESFPLTVTSAQKNPTAFYLCATSSSAGPDTQYFGPGTRLTVL.

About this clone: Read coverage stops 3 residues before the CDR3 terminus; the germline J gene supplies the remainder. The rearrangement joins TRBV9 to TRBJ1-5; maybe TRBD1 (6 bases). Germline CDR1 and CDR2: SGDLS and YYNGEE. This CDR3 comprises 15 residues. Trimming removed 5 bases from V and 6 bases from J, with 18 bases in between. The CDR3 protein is CASSYPGVPGQPQHF. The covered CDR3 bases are TGTGCCAGCAGTTACCCAGGGGTTCCGGGTCAGCCC.

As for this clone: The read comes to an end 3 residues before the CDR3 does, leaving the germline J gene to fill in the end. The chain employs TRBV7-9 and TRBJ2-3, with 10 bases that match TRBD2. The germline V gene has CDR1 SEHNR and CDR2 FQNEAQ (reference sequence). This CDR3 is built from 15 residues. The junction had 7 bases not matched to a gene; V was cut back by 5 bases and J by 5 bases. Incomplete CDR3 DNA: TGTGCCAGCAGCGCCACTAGCGGGGATGGAGATACG. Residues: CASSATSGDGDT. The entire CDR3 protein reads CASSATSGDGDTQYF.

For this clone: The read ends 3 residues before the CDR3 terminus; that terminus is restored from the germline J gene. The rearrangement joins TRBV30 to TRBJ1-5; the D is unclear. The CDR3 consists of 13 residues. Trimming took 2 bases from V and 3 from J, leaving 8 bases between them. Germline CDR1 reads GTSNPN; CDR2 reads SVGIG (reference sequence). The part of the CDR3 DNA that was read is TGTGCCTGGAGTTTGAAGGCCAATCAGCCC. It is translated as CAWSLKANQP. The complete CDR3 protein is CAWSLKANQPQHF.

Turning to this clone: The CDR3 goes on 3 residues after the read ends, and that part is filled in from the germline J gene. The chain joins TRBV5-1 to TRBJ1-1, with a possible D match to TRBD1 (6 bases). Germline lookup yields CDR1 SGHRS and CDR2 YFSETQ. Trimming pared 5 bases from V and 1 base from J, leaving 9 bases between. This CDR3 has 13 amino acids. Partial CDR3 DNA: TGCGCCAGCAGGCTAGGGGGGAACACTGAA. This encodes CASRLGGNTE. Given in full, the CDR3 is CASRLGGNTEAFF.

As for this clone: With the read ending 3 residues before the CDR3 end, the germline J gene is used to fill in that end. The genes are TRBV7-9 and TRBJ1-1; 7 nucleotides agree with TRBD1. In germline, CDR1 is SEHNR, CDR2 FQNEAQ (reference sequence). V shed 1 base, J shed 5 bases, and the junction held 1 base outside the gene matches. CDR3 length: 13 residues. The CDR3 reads CASSLEQGTEAFF. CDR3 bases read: TGTGCCAGCAGCTTAGAACAGGGGACTGAA.

This chain's CDR3 is CASSLRAANTEAFF. CDR3 bases read: TGTGCCAGCAGCCTAAGAGCCGCGAACACTGAA. The rearrangement uses TRBV5-4 and TRBJ1-1, with no clear D. The read ends 3 residues shy of where the CDR3 ends; the end is completed using the germline J gene. Per the germline V gene, CDR1 is SGHNT and CDR2 is YYREEE (reference sequence). Trimming removed 4 bases at V and 1 base at J, with 11 bases between. The length of the CDR3 is 14 residues. Combining the CDR3 with reference TRBV5-4 and TRBJ1-1 gives the whole variable domain ETGVTQSPTHLIKTRGQQVTLRCSSQSGHNTVSWYQQALGQGPQFIFQYYREEENGRGNFPPRFSGLQFPNYSSELNVNALELDDSALYLCASSLRAANTEAFFGQGTRLTVV.

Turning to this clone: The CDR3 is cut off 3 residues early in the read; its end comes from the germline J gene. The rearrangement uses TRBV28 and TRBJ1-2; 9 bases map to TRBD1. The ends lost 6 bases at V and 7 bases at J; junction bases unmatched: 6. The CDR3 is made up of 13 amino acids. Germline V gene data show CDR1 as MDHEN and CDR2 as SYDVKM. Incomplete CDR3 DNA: TGTGCCAGCAGCCGGACAGGGGTTTTTGGC. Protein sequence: CASSRTGVFG. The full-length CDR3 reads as CASSRTGVFGYTF.

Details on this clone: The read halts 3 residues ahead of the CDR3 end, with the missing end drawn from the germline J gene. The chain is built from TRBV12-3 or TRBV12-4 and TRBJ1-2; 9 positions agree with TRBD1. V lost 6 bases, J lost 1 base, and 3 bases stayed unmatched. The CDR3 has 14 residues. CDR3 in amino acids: CASRPGQGNYGYTF. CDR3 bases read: TGTGCCAGCAGACCGGGACAGGGTAACTATGGC.

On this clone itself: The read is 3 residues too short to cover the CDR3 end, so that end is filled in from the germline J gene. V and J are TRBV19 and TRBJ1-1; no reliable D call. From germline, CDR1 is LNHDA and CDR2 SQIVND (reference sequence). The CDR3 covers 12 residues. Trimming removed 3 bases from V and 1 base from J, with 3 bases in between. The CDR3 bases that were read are TGTGCCAGTAGTATGCGGAACACTGAA. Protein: CASSMRNTE. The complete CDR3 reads CASSMRNTEAFF.

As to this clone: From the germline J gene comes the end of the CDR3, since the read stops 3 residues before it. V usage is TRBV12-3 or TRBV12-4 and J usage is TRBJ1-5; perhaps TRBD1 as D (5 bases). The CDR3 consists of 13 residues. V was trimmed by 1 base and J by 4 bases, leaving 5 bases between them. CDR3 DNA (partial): TGTGCCAGCAGTTTAGGGACAAATCAGCCC. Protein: CASSLGTNQP. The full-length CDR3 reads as CASSLGTNQPQHF.

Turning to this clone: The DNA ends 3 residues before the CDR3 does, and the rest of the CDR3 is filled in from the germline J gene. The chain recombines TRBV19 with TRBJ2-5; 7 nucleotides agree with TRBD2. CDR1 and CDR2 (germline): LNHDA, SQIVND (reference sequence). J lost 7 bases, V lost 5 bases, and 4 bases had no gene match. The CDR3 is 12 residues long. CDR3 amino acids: CASSPPGGTQYF. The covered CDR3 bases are TGTGCCAGTAGTCCGCCGGGGGGGACC. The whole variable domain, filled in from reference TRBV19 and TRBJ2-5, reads DGGITQSPKYLFRKEGQNVTLSCEQNLNHDAMYWYRQDPGQGLRLIYYSQIVNDFQKGDIAEGYSVSREKKESFPLTVTSAQKNPTAFYLCASSPPGGTQYFGPGTRLLVL.

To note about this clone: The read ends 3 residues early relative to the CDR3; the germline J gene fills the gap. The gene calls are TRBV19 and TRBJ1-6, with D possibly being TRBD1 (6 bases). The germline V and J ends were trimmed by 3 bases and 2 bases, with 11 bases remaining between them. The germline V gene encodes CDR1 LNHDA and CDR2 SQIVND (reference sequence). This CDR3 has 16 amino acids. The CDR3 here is CASSINRETYNSPLHF. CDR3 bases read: TGTGCCAGTAGTATCAACAGGGAAACCTATAATTCACCC.

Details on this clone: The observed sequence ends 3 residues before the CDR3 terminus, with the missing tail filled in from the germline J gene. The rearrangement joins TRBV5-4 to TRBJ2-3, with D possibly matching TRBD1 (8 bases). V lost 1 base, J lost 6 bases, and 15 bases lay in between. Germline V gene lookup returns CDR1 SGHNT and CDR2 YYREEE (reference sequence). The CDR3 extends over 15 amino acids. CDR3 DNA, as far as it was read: TGTGCCAGCAGCTTGAGGACAGGGAGGGGGGATACG. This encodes CASSLRTGRGDT. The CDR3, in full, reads CASSLRTGRGDTQYF.

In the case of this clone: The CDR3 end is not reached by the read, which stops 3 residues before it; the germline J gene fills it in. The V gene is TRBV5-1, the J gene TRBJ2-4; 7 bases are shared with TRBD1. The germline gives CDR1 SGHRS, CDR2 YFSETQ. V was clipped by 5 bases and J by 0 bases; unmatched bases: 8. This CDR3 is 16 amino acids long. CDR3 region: CASRWDSPLAKNIQYF. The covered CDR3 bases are TGCGCCAGCAGATGGGACAGTCCTCTAGCCAAAAACATT. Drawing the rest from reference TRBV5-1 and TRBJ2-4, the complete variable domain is KAGVTQTPRYLIKTRGQQVTLSCSPISGHRSVSWYQQTPGQGLQFLFEYFSETQRNKGNFPGRFSGRQFSNSRSEMNVSTLELGDSALYLCASRWDSPLAKNIQYFGAGTRLSVL.